These 14 T cell receptor beta chains share one sample of origin, sequenced in a study of blood T cell repertoires in COVID-19. Produced via immunoSEQ multiplex PCR; TCRdb's table is partial and in-frame only. The sample gives 200,000 to 250,000 clones, approximately 82% of which show up once; 4% to 6% is in the top ten. Sequences were obtained from peripheral blood. The receptor source for this set is a woman older than 75 with active or convalescent COVID-19.

As concerns this clone: One end of the junction is discordant with germline, which a read error may explain. The chain couples TRBV30 to TRBJ2-1; 11 bases line up with TRBD2. Germline V CDR1 and CDR2: GTSNPN, SVGIG (reference sequence). The CDR3 totals 14 residues. The CDR3 region has the DNA TGTGCCGGGAGACTAGCGGGAAAAAACAATGAGCAGTTCTTC. This codes for CAGRLAGKNNEQFF.

The gene calls are TRBV2 and TRBJ1-4; unclear D gene. This CDR3 has 14 residues. Trimming took off 8 bases at V and 4 bases at J, with 14 bases between the two ends. Germline V gives CDR1 SNHLY, CDR2 FYNNEI. CDR3 nucleotide sequence: TGTGCCAGCGCCTGGCCCCCGAATAATGAAAAACTGTTTTTT. It codes for CASAWPPNNEKLFF.

V usage is TRBV27 and J usage is TRBJ1-2; 8 positions agree with TRBD1. Looked up from germline, CDR1 is MNHEY and CDR2 is SMNVEV (reference sequence). The CDR3 loop spans 14 amino acids. The V gene end was trimmed by 4 bases and the J gene end by 7 bases; junction bases not matched to a gene: 8. This CDR3 is CASSSSTGVGGYTF. The DNA of the CDR3 is TGTGCCAGCAGTTCCTCGACAGGGGTAGGTGGCTACACCTTC.

This rearrangement joins TRBV28 to TRBJ2-5, with 9 bases aligning to TRBD2. V dropped 8 bases and J dropped 1; count of bases not matched to a gene: 5. From germline, CDR1 is MDHEN and CDR2 SYDVKM. The CDR3 loop spans 14 amino acids. The CDR3 sequence is CASRGGAIQETQYF. The CDR3 DNA reads as TGTGCCAGCCGCGGGGGGGCCATCCAAGAGACCCAGTACTTC.

In its sample, this clone was seen once. CDR3 DNA: TGTGCCAGCAGCCGAATGACTGCTTGGGGCGAAAAACTGTTTTTT. The encoded protein is CASSRMTAWGEKLFF. The gene calls are TRBV3-1 (or the pseudogene TRBV3-2) and TRBJ1-4; tentative D call: TRBD1 (5 bases). The CDR3 runs to 15 residues. Trimming took off 4 bases at V and 8 bases at J, with 17 bases between the two ends. CDR1 and CDR2 from the germline V gene are LGHDT and YNNKEL (reference sequence).

This rearrangement joins TRBV10-3 to TRBJ2-2; D unresolved. This CDR3 has 12 amino acids. V was shortened by 5 bases and J by 7 bases, with 8 bases between the two germline ends. CDR1 ENHRY and CDR2 SYGVKD come from the germline V gene. CDR3: CAISPYGGELFF. The CDR3 nucleotides are TGTGCCATCAGTCCCTATGGCGGGGAGCTGTTTTTT.

This chain joins TRBV29-1 and TRBJ1-5; D might be TRBD1 (5 bases). Trimming removed 4 bases from V and 0 bases from J, with 7 bases in between. The V gene's germline CDR1 is SQVTM and CDR2 ANQGSEA. This CDR3 has 13 amino acids. In DNA form, the CDR3 reads TGCAGCGTTGGGGGCCCTAGCAATCAGCCCCAGCATTTT. Protein: CSVGGPSNQPQHF.

This clone was seen a handful of times. The chain carries TRBV5-1 and TRBJ1-2; 9 positions agree with TRBD1. The CDR3 is made up of 14 amino acids. Trimming cost V 2 bases and J 7 bases; bases outside gene matches: 6. Germline CDR1 and CDR2: SGHRS and YFSETQ. The CDR3 here is CASSLGDRALGYTF. The CDR3, as DNA: TGCGCCAGCAGCTTAGGGGACAGGGCACTTGGCTACACCTTC.

The V gene is TRBV6-5, the J gene TRBJ2-7, with 7 positions matching TRBD2. The CDR3 totals 16 residues. Germline V CDR1 and CDR2: MNHEY, SVGAGI. V lost 2 bases to trimming and J lost 0 bases; unmatched junction nucleotides: 7. The CDR3 DNA sequence: TGTGCCAGCAGTTACGGGGCGGGAGTGCACTCCTACGAGCAGTACTTC. This translates into CASSYGAGVHSYEQYF.

The chain employs TRBV19 and TRBJ1-2; TRBD1 matches at 7 bases. There are 15 residues in the CDR3. Losses at the gene ends were 4 bases for V and 1 base for J; bases not matched to a gene: 6. CDR1 is LNHDA and CDR2 is SQIVND in the germline V gene (reference sequence). The CDR3 sequence: CASSTTYRGNYGYTF. The CDR3, as DNA: TGTGCCAGTAGTACCACCTACAGGGGTAACTATGGCTACACCTTC.

The rearrangement links TRBV19 to TRBJ1-1, with TRBD1 as a possible D gene (5 bases). Germline CDR1 is LNHDA and CDR2 is SQIVND (reference sequence). V gave up 0 bases and J gave up 4 bases, with 15 bases separating them. The CDR3 extends over 16 amino acids. This CDR3 is CASSIDPLEGSTEAFF. For the CDR3, the DNA is TGTGCCAGTAGTATAGATCCCTTGGAGGGGAGCACTGAAGCTTTCTTT. The variable domain in full, with the rest retrieved from reference TRBV19 and TRBJ1-1, is DGGITQSPKYLFRKEGQNVTLSCEQNLNHDAMYWYRQDPGQGLRLIYYSQIVNDFQKGDIAEGYSVSREKKESFPLTVTSAQKNPTAFYLCASSIDPLEGSTEAFFGQGTRLTVV.

The V call is TRBV11-2, the J call TRBJ1-1, with D possibly being TRBD1 (6 bases). The CDR3 consists of 16 residues. In germline, CDR1 is SGHAT, CDR2 FQNNGV. V was clipped by 4 bases and J by 0 bases, with 15 bases between them. Here the CDR3 reads CASSSRTDHMNTEAFF. The DNA for the CDR3 is TGTGCCAGCAGCTCCCGGACAGACCACATGAACACTGAAGCTTTCTTT.

The rearrangement links TRBV6-5 to TRBJ1-6, with D unresolved. The ends were cut back, 8 bases at V and 4 bases at J, with 12 bases in the middle. The germline V gene has CDR1 MNHEY and CDR2 SVGAGI. This CDR3 contains 14 residues. CDR3 protein: CASGYREYNSPLHF. The CDR3 nucleotides read TGTGCCAGCGGCTACAGAGAATATAATTCACCCCTCCACTTT.

The chain joins TRBV4-2 to TRBJ2-7; 8 nucleotides line up with TRBD2. The J segment lost 5 bases and the V segment lost 0 bases, leaving 12 bases of the junction unmatched. The CDR3 is made up of 17 amino acids. Germline CDR1 is LGHNA and CDR2 is YNFKEQ. CDR3: CASSQDLGSGTPNEQYF. Written as DNA, the CDR3 is TGTGCCAGCAGCCAAGATCTAGGTAGCGGGACCCCCAACGAGCAGTACTTC.